The clone carrying this T cell receptor beta chain was counted a single time. This sample was included in a study of CD8+CD57+ T cells in acquired aplastic anemia. Study information: The study obtained an average of 3.2 ug of DNA from sorted CD4+ and CD8+ cells.

Patients who underwent sequencing had shown CD8+CD57+ cell expansion by flow cytometry. Patients, without exception, had severe acquired aplastic anemia. According to the study, genomic DNA was the template for TCR beta VDJ and CDR3 profiling. A single record per CDR3 protein comes from TCRdb applying MiXCR to the reads. This sample yields about 200,000 distinct CDR3 sequences, of which roughly 53% are seen a single time; approximately 20% belongs to the top ten. This sequence was found in a human donor with aplastic anemia. What was sequenced was sorted CD4+, CD8+, or CD8+CD57+ T cells (not recorded which) from PBMCs.

The CDR3, as DNA: TGTGCCAGCAGCGTAGGTCTCTACACCTTC. Its translation is CASSVGLYTF. The chain is built from TRBV9 and TRBJ1-2; D is ambiguous. Germline V gene lookup returns CDR1 SGDLS and CDR2 YYNGEE. V dropped 0 bases and J dropped 10 bases, with 4 bases sitting between them. This CDR3 has 10 residues.